Sequencing of this TCR beta chain was carried out in a study of T cell responses to AZD1222 COVID-19 vaccine. Study observations and caveats: Donors were mostly white British, more females; clonal diversity possibly underestimated. The study found Spike-specific TCR breadth and depth rose after two AZD1222 doses. Nearly half of spike-specific TCRs reportedly target unmutated variant regions.

Measured with immunoSEQ multiplex PCR; TCRdb has only the in-frame clones, and not every one. The top ten hold 18% of the sample, which has some 130,000 clones, roughly 85% seen once. In its sample, this clone was seen a few times. Its antigen is currently unknown. The CDR3 contains 15 residues. Unmatched junction bases numbered 10, after V lost 3 bases and J lost 9 bases. Germline lookup yields CDR1 MNHEY and CDR2 SMNVEV (reference sequence). The sequence came from an adult in good health. The rearrangement links TRBV27 to TRBJ1-5, with 8 bases identical to TRBD1. Sequencing was performed on peripheral blood, taken on day 0 of MenACWY control vaccination. The DNA of the CDR3 is TGTGCCAGCAGTTTCGACGGACAGGGTAACGGGCCCCAGCATTTT. It codes for CASSFDGQGNGPQHF.